This T cell receptor beta chain is drawn from a study of OX40 agonist ivuxolimab in advanced cancers. For the study at large: Intravenous ivuxolimab at 0.01 to 10 mg/kg was given to patients every 2 weeks. Among those enrolled, mean age was approximately 62 years (range about 20 to 79) and 70% to 85% were male.

The repertoire was sequenced with immunoSEQ multiplex PCR; TCRdb's copy has only in-frame clones and lacks some. This table holds some 65,000 clones, around 87% found once. V was pared by 0 bases and J by 0 bases, with 16 bases between. The CDR3 extends over 18 amino acids. Germline CDR1 is SGDLS and CDR2 is YYNGEE. This sample comprised CD4+ or CD8+ T cells sorted from blood, obtained in a trial of the OX40 agonist ivuxolimab. The origin of this receptor is an adult with an advanced solid tumor such as melanoma, head and neck, liver or kidney cancer. The chain uses TRBV9 and TRBJ1-3; tentative D call: TRBD1 (6 bases). The CDR3 nucleotides are TGTGCCAGCAGCGTAGAGGCTGGACAGCTTCGCTCTGGAAACACCATATATTTT. It yields the protein CASSVEAGQLRSGNTIYF.